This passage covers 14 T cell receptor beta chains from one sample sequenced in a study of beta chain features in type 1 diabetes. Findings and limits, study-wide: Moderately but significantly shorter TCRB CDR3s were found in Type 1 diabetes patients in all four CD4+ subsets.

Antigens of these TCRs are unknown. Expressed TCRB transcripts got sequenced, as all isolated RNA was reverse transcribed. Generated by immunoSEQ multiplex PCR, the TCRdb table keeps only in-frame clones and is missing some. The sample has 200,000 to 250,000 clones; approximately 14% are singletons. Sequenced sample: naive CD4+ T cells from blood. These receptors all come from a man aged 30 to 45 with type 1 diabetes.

The CDR3 reads CAIRREREGNTEAFF. Here the CDR3 DNA reads TGTGCCATCAGGCGCGAACGGGAAGGGAACACTGAAGCTTTCTTT. J is TRBJ1-1 and V is TRBV10-3; D gene unclear. CDR3 length: 15 residues. Trimming took off 6 bases at V and 1 base at J, with 15 bases between the two ends. Germline V gene sequence: CDR1 ENHRY, CDR2 SYGVKD.

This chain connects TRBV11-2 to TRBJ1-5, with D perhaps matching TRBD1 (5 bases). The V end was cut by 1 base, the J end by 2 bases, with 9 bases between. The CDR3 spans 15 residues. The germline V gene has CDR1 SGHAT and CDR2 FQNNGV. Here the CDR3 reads CASSLASRGNQPQHF. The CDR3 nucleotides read TGTGCCAGCAGCTTAGCGTCCAGGGGCAATCAGCCCCAGCATTTT.

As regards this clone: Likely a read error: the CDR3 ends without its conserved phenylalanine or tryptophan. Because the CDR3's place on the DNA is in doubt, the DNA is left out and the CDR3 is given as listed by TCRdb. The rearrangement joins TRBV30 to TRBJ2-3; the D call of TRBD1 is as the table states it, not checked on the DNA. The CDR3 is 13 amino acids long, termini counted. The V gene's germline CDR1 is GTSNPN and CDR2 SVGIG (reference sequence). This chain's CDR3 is CAWTFTDRGRINI.

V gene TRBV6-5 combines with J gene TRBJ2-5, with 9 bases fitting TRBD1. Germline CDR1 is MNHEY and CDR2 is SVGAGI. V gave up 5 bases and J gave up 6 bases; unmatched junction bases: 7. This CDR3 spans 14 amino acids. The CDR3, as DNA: TGTGCCAGCAGTAGGGACAGGGATCGAAAGACCCAGTACTTC. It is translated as CASSRDRDRKTQYF.

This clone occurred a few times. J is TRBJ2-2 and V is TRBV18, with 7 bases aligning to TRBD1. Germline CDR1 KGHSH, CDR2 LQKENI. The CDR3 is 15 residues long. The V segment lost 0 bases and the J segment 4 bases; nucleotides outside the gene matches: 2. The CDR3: CASSPPDRPTGELFF. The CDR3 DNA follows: TGTGCCAGCTCACCACCGGACAGGCCCACCGGGGAGCTGTTTTTT.

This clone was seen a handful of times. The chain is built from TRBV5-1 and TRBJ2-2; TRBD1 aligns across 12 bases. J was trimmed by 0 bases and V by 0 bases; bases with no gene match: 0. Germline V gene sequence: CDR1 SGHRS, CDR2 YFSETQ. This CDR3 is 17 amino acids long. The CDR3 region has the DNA TGCGCCAGCAGCTTGGGGGACAGGGGGCCGAACACCGGGGAGCTGTTTTTT. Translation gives CASSLGDRGPNTGELFF.

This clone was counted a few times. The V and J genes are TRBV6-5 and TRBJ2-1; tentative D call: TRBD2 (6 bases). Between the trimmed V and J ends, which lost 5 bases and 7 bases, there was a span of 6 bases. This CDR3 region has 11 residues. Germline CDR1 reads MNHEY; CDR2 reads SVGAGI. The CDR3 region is CASSGGNEQFF. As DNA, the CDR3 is TGTGCCAGCAGTGGGGGGAATGAGCAGTTCTTC.

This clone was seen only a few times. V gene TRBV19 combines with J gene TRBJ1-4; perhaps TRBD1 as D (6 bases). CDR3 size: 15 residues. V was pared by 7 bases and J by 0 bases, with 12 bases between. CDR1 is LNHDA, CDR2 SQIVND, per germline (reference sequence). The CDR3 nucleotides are TGTGCCAGTAAAGAACAGGGAGCAACTAATGAAAAACTGTTTTTT. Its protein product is CASKEQGATNEKLFF.

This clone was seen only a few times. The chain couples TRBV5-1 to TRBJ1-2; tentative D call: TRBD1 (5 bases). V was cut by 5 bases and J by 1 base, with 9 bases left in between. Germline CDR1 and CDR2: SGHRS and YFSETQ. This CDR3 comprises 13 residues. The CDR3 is CASSTGDNYGYTF. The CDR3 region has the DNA TGCGCCAGCAGTACAGGCGATAACTATGGCTACACCTTC. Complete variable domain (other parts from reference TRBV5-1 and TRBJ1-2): KAGVTQTPRYLIKTRGQQVTLSCSPISGHRSVSWYQQTPGQGLQFLFEYFSETQRNKGNFPGRFSGRQFSNSRSEMNVSTLELGDSALYLCASSTGDNYGYTFGSGTRLTVV.

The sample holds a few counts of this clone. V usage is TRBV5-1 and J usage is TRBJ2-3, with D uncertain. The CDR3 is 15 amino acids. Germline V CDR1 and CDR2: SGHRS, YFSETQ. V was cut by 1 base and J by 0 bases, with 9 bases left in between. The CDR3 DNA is TGCGCCAGCAGCTTGTATACTGCTAGCACAGATACGCAGTATTTT. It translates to CASSLYTASTDTQYF.

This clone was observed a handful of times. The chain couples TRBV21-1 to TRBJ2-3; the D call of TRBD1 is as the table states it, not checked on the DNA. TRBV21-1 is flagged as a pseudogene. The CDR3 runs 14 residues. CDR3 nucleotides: TGTGCCAGTTACCAGAACAGGCCCACAGATACGCAGTATTTT. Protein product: CASYQNRPTDTQYF.

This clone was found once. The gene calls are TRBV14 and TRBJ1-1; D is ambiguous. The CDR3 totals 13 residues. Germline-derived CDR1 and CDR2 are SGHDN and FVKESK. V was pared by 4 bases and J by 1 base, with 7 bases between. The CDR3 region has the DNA TGTGCCAGCAGCCTTCCATCGAACACTGAAGCTTTCTTT. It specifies CASSLPSNTEAFF.

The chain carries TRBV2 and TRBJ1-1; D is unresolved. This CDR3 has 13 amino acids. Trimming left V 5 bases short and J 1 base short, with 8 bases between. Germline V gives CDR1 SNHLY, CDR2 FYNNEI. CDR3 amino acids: CASSQDSNTEAFF. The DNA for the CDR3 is TGTGCCAGCAGTCAAGACTCGAACACTGAAGCTTTCTTT.

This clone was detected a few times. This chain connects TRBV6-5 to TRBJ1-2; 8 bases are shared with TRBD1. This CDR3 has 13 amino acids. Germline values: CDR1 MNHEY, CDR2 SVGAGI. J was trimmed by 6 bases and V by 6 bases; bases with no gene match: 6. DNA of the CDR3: TGTGCCAGCAGCCGCAGGGGGCGCGATGGCTACACCTTC. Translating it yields CASSRRGRDGYTF.